A single sample gave rise to the 31 T cell receptor beta chains below, sequenced in a study of blood T cell repertoires in COVID-19. Using immunoSEQ multiplex PCR, the repertoire was profiled, and TCRdb retains in-frame clones only, with some absent. The repertoire holds 150,000 to 200,000 clones, with 70% to 90% as singletons. The sample comprised PBMCs or T cells enriched from blood (not recorded which). All receptors derive from a woman between 18 and 29 years old who had recovered from COVID-19.

The chain employs TRBV10-3 and TRBJ1-1; possibly TRBD1 for D (6 bases). The CDR3 consists of 15 residues. Between the trimmed V and J ends, which lost 4 bases and 6 bases, there was a span of 18 bases. The germline gives CDR1 ENHRY, CDR2 SYGVKD. The DNA for the CDR3 is TGTGCCATCAGTGGGGAGCTAGGGGGTCAGGCTGAAGCTTTCTTT. Amino acids: CAISGELGGQAEAFF.

The rearrangement uses TRBV5-1 and TRBJ1-6, with a possible D match to TRBD1 (6 bases). V lost 0 bases to trimming and J lost 5 bases, with 9 bases between them. Germline lookup yields CDR1 SGHRS and CDR2 YFSETQ. This CDR3 comprises 15 residues. The DNA of the CDR3 is TGCGCCAGCAGCTTGGGGACAGTAAATAATTCACCCCTCCACTTT. Its protein product is CASSLGTVNNSPLHF.

V usage is TRBV11-1 and J usage is TRBJ2-7; possible D gene TRBD2, 5 bases. V dropped 2 bases and J dropped 1 base, with 9 bases sitting between them. CDR3 length equals 14 residues. The germline V gene has CDR1 SGHAT and CDR2 FQDESV (reference sequence). This chain's CDR3 is CASSLHRGSYEQYF. In nucleotides, the CDR3 is TGTGCCAGCAGCTTACATCGGGGTTCCTACGAGCAGTACTTC.

The chain joins TRBV5-1 to TRBJ1-1; no reliable D call. The CDR3 runs to 14 residues. Between the trimmed V and J ends, which lost 4 bases and 5 bases, there was a span of 15 bases. Per the germline V gene, CDR1 is SGHRS and CDR2 is YFSETQ. The CDR3 is CASSLGVGRTEAFF. DNA of the CDR3: TGCGCCAGCAGCCTGGGAGTAGGGAGAACTGAAGCTTTCTTT.

The gene calls are TRBV2 and TRBJ2-1, with TRBD1 identical over 11 bases. There are 14 residues in the CDR3. Per germline, CDR1 SNHLY and CDR2 FYNNEI. V gave up 8 bases and J gave up 8 bases; unmatched junction bases: 8. Written as DNA, the CDR3 is TGTGCCAGCGGGCGGGACAGGGGGATCGATGAGCAGTTCTTC. This codes for CASGRDRGIDEQFF.

This clone appeared once. The chain's CDR3 is CASRLTGTGFGKLFF. CDR3 DNA sequence: TGTGCCAGCAGGCTTACCGGGACAGGGTTTGGAAAACTGTTTTTT. This chain joins TRBV2 and TRBJ1-4; 9 bases map to TRBD1. CDR3 length equals 15 residues. Germline CDR1 reads SNHLY; CDR2 reads FYNNEI. J lost 10 bases, V lost 6 bases, and 12 bases had no gene match.

The J gene is TRBJ1-2, the V gene TRBV6-4; 8 bases fit TRBD1. CDR3 size: 14 residues. The J segment lost 4 bases and the V segment lost 6 bases, leaving 7 bases of the junction unmatched. Germline loops: CDR1 MRHNA, CDR2 SNTAGT. The CDR3 bases are TGTGCCAGCAGCGAAACCGGGACAGGCTATGGCTACACCTTC. As protein: CASSETGTGYGYTF.

The chain employs TRBV28 and TRBJ2-5; maybe TRBD1 (5 bases). CDR1 MDHEN and CDR2 SYDVKM come from the germline V gene. V dropped 3 bases and J dropped 5 bases, with 16 bases sitting between them. The CDR3 spans 15 residues. This CDR3 reads CASSFQTQGQETQYF. The CDR3 DNA sequence: TGTGCCAGCAGTTTCCAGACCCAGGGCCAGGAGACCCAGTACTTC.

This chain joins TRBV6-5 and TRBJ1-4; a weak D match, TRBD1 (6 bases). The V gene's germline CDR1 is MNHEY and CDR2 SVGAGI. The V end lost 3 bases, the J end lost 2 bases, and 10 bases lay between the germline ends. This CDR3 has 15 amino acids. CDR3 sequence reads: CASSYGGATNEKLFF. CDR3 bases: TGTGCCAGCAGTTATGGGGGGGCGACTAATGAAAAACTGTTTTTT.

The J gene is TRBJ2-5, the V gene TRBV23-1; 7 positions match TRBD2. TRBV23-1 is an ORF for which the function is uncertain. V dropped 2 bases and J dropped 4; count of bases not matched to a gene: 4. There are 14 residues in the CDR3. CDR3 loop: CASSQAGGVETQYF. CDR3 nucleotide sequence: TGCGCCAGCAGTCAAGCTGGGGGGGTAGAGACCCAGTACTTC.

This clone was counted once. The rearrangement uses TRBV3-1 (or the pseudogene TRBV3-2) and TRBJ2-1; maybe TRBD1 (5 bases). The CDR3 totals 19 residues. Germline V gives CDR1 LGHDT, CDR2 YNNKEL (reference sequence). The ends were cut back, 0 bases at V and 4 bases at J, with 22 bases in the middle. The CDR3 loop reads CASSQDPGIPLLAYNEQFF. In DNA form, the CDR3 reads TGTGCCAGCAGCCAAGACCCAGGGATACCTTTACTGGCTTACAATGAGCAGTTCTTC.

The rearrangement joins TRBV2 to TRBJ2-7, with D perhaps matching TRBD2 (5 bases). V lost 4 bases, J lost 5 bases, and 9 bases lay in between. Per the germline V gene, CDR1 is SNHLY and CDR2 is FYNNEI. The CDR3 spans 12 residues. Here the CDR3 DNA reads TGTGCCAGCAGTGGAAGAGGGCACGAGCAGTACTTC. Its translation is CASSGRGHEQYF.

This sequence joins TRBV7-2 and TRBJ2-5; 7 bases fit TRBD1. CDR1 and CDR2 from the germline V gene are SGHTA and FQGNSA. Germline trimming cut 6 bases from V and 2 bases from J; bases unmatched to any gene: 3. The CDR3 has 13 amino acids. In DNA form, the CDR3 reads TGTGCCAGCAGTCCCAGGGGGCAAGAGACCCAGTACTTC. Translated, it gives CASSPRGQETQYF.

This rearrangement joins TRBV13 to TRBJ2-7; 7 positions match TRBD1. CDR1 is PRHDT, CDR2 FYEKMQ, per germline (reference sequence). J was trimmed by 5 bases and V by 6 bases; bases with no gene match: 10. The CDR3 consists of 14 residues. The CDR3 loop reads CASRPGTARDEQYF. The CDR3 DNA reads as TGTGCCAGCAGGCCCGGGACAGCCCGGGACGAGCAGTACTTC.

The chain is built from TRBV5-1 and TRBJ1-2, with 7 bases matching TRBD1. The germline gives CDR1 SGHRS, CDR2 YFSETQ. V lost 4 bases to trimming and J lost 1 base; unmatched junction nucleotides: 7. This CDR3 comprises 15 residues. In DNA, the CDR3 is TGCGCCAGCAGCAAGACAGGGCTTCATAACTATGGCTACACCTTC. Translating it yields CASSKTGLHNYGYTF.

This clone has a handful of counts. The chain joins TRBV6-2 or TRBV6-3 to TRBJ2-7, with TRBD2 as a possible D gene (6 bases). The CDR3 length is 16 residues. Per germline, CDR1 MNHEY and CDR2 SVGEGT. The ends were cut back, 6 bases at V and 0 bases at J, with 18 bases in the middle. In DNA, the CDR3 is TGTGCCAGCAGCCTCATGGGTGCGGGGAGCTCCTACGAGCAGTACTTC. This translates into CASSLMGAGSSYEQYF.

The chain carries TRBV3-1 (or the pseudogene TRBV3-2) and TRBJ2-4; D gene ambiguous. The CDR3 covers 19 residues. Germline CDR1 LGHDT, CDR2 YNNKEL (reference sequence). Trimming pared 1 base from V and 1 base from J, leaving 20 bases between. CDR3 region: CASSQAGLGTLNAKNIQYF. CDR3 bases: TGTGCCAGCAGCCAAGCAGGTCTGGGCACCCTGAACGCCAAAAACATTCAGTACTTC.

This clone was seen only once. The genes are TRBV19 and TRBJ2-6; the match to TRBD2 covers 7 bases. CDR1 and CDR2 (germline): LNHDA, SQIVND (reference sequence). The V and J ends lost 5 bases and 3 bases, in that order; junction bases with no gene match: 1. The CDR3 is 14 residues long. The CDR3: CASSLAGGANVLTF. CDR3 coding DNA: TGTGCCAGTAGTTTAGCGGGTGGGGCCAACGTCCTGACTTTC. Using reference TRBV19 and TRBJ2-6 for the parts outside the CDR3, the full variable domain is DGGITQSPKYLFRKEGQNVTLSCEQNLNHDAMYWYRQDPGQGLRLIYYSQIVNDFQKGDIAEGYSVSREKKESFPLTVTSAQKNPTAFYLCASSLAGGANVLTFGAGSRLTVL.

The V call is TRBV25-1, the J call TRBJ2-7; D is undetermined. From germline, CDR1 is MGHDK and CDR2 SYGVNS. Between the trimmed V and J ends, which lost 6 bases and 3 bases, there was a span of 6 bases. The CDR3 extends over 11 amino acids. The CDR3 protein is CASRENYEQYF. In nucleotides, the CDR3 is TGTGCCAGCAGGGAGAACTACGAGCAGTACTTC.

CDR3 protein: CASSLTGAHEQFF. CDR3 bases: TGTGCCAGCAGTTTGACAGGGGCCCATGAGCAGTTCTTC. The chain employs TRBV12-3 or TRBV12-4 and TRBJ2-1; 8 nucleotides match TRBD1. Trimming at V came to 3 bases and at J to 8 bases, leaving 3 bases not matched to a gene. There are 13 residues in the CDR3.

The chain employs TRBV7-2 and TRBJ2-5; TRBD2 matches at 7 bases. The CDR3 has 16 residues. CDR1 SGHTA and CDR2 FQGNSA come from the germline V gene. V lost 3 bases and J lost 5; bases outside the gene matches: 12. Here the CDR3 reads CASSFGSWLGGETQYF. For the CDR3, the DNA is TGTGCCAGCAGCTTTGGGTCTTGGTTGGGGGGGGAGACCCAGTACTTC.

CDR3 protein: CASSSNLREAFF. CDR3 in DNA: TGTGCCAGCAGTTCGAACCTCAGGGAAGCTTTCTTT. The chain uses TRBV27 and TRBJ1-1; no firm D call. V was cut by 4 bases and J by 8 bases, with 11 bases left in between. The germline CDR1 and CDR2 sequences are MNHEY and SMNVEV (reference sequence). This CDR3 has 12 amino acids.

This clone was detected only a few times. The CDR3 sequence is CASSQDPGRTEAFF. CDR3 bases: TGTGCCAGCAGTCAGGACCCGGGGAGGACTGAAGCTTTCTTT. The J gene is TRBJ1-1, the V gene TRBV6-6, with unresolved D. The V and J ends lost 5 bases and 5 bases respectively, with 15 bases between them. Germline values: CDR1 MNHNY, CDR2 SVGAGI (reference sequence). The CDR3 contains 14 residues.

This clone appeared once. The V and J genes are TRBV7-9 and TRBJ2-7; D is possibly TRBD1 (5 bases). The CDR3 has 13 residues. V was trimmed by 4 bases and J by 3 bases, leaving 10 bases between them. Per germline, CDR1 SEHNR and CDR2 FQNEAQ (reference sequence). The CDR3 nucleotides read TGTGCCAGCAGCTCGACCCAGGGCTACGAGCAGTACTTC. Its protein is CASSSTQGYEQYF.

Note on this clone: One end of the junction varies from germline; a read error may be responsible. This rearrangement joins TRBV19 to TRBJ1-5; possibly TRBD1 for D (5 bases). Germline CDR1 and CDR2: LNHDA and SQIVND (reference sequence). CDR3 length: 15 amino acids. CDR3 region: CASSMGGGSSQPQHF. CDR3 bases: TGTGCCAGTAGTATGGGGGGAGGAAGCAGTCAGCCCCAGCATTTT.

The V call is TRBV6-2 or TRBV6-3, the J call TRBJ1-1; possible D gene TRBD1, 6 bases. Per germline, CDR1 MNHEY and CDR2 SVGEGT. Trimming cost V 4 bases and J 3 bases, with 15 bases left between them. This CDR3 region has 15 residues. This CDR3 is CASSSRGHPDTEAFF. In DNA, the CDR3 is TGTGCCAGCAGTTCGAGGGGACATCCGGACACTGAAGCTTTCTTT.

The chain employs TRBV10-3 and TRBJ2-5; 10 bases map to TRBD2. The length of the CDR3 is 16 residues. CDR1 and CDR2 from the germline V gene are ENHRY and SYGVKD. V shed 5 bases and J 5 bases; nucleotides not matched to a gene: 11. CDR3 amino acids: CAISPGTSVSGETQYF. The CDR3 DNA is TGTGCCATCAGTCCCGGGACTAGCGTCTCGGGGGAGACCCAGTACTTC.

The V gene is TRBV19, the J gene TRBJ1-1, with D possibly TRBD1 on 6 matching bases. There are 12 residues in the CDR3. V was shortened by 5 bases and J by 5 bases, with 9 bases between the two germline ends. The germline V gene encodes CDR1 LNHDA and CDR2 SQIVND (reference sequence). The DNA for the CDR3 is TGTGCCAGTAGTTACAGGGTGACTGAAGCTTTCTTT. Its protein is CASSYRVTEAFF.

This chain links TRBV2 with TRBJ1-2, with D perhaps matching TRBD1 (5 bases). Trimming removed 7 bases at V and 6 bases at J, with 9 bases between. The CDR3 spans 11 residues. CDR1 is SNHLY, CDR2 FYNNEI, per germline. For the CDR3, the DNA is TGTGCCAGCACCAGGGCGGATGGCTACACCTTC. Protein product: CASTRADGYTF.

The genes are TRBV19 and TRBJ2-3, with 10 bases matching TRBD2. The CDR3 consists of 18 residues. The germline gives CDR1 LNHDA, CDR2 SQIVND (reference sequence). Losses at the gene ends were 4 bases for V and 1 base for J; bases not matched to a gene: 11. CDR3 DNA: TGTGCCAGTAGTAACCCAGCGGGAGGGGGTTTGGGCACAGATACGCAGTATTTT. Its protein product is CASSNPAGGGLGTDTQYF.

V gene TRBV30 combines with J gene TRBJ1-2; possibly TRBD1 for D (5 bases). This CDR3 has 13 residues. Trimming cost V 2 bases and J 8 bases, with 15 bases left between them. Germline V gene data show CDR1 as GTSNPN and CDR2 as SVGIG (reference sequence). The CDR3 nucleotides read TGTGCCTGGAGTAGGTGGCAGGGTAGAGGCTACACCTTC. Translating it yields CAWSRWQGRGYTF. The full variable domain, with the rest looked up from reference TRBV30 and TRBJ1-2, is SQTIHQWPATLVQPVGSPLSLECTVEGTSNPNLYWYRQAAGRGLQLLFYSVGIGQISSEVPQNLSASRPQDRQFILSSKKLLLSDSGFYLCAWSRWQGRGYTFGSGTRLTVV.